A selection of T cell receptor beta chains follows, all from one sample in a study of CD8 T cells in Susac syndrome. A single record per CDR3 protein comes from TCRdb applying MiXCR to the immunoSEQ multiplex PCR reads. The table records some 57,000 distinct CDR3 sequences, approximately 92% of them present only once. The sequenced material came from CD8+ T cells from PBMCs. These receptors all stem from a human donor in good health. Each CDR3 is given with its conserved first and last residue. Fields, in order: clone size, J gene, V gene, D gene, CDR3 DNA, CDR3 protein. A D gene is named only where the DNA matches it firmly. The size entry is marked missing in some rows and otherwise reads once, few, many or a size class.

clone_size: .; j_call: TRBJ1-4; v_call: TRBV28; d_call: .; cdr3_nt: TGTGCCAGCAGTTCCCCGCCAGCAACTAATGAAAAACTGTTTTTT; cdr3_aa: CASSSPPATNEKLFF
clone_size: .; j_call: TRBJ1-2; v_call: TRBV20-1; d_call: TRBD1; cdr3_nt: TGCAGTGCTAGAGATCAGGGACAGGGAGCAAGCGGCTACACCTTC; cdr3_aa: CSARDQGQGASGYTF
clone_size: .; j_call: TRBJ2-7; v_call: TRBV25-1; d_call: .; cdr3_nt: TGTGCCAGCAGTGAAAACAGTGAGCAGTACTTC; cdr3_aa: CASSENSEQYF
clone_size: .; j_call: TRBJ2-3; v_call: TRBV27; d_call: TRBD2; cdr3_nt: TGTGCCAGCAGTGAAAGGACTAGCGGGAACCCAGATACGCAGTATTTT; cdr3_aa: CASSERTSGNPDTQYF
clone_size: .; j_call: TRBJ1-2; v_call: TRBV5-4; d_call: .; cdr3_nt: TGTGCCAGCAGCACGAACGGGGGCGGGTATGGCTACACCTTC; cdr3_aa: CASSTNGGGYGYTF
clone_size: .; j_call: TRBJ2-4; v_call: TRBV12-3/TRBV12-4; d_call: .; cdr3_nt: TGTGCCAGCAGTTTAGCGATGCAGGGGAACATTCAGTACTTC; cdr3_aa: CASSLAMQGNIQYF
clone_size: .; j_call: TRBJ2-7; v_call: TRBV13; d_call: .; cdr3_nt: TGTGCCAGCAGCTTCGGGCCGAACGAATCCCCCTCCTACGAGCAGTACTTC; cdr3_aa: CASSFGPNESPSYEQYF
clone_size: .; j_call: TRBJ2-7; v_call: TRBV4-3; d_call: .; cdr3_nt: TGCACCAGCAGCCAAGAAGAGGGGGGTTTCTACGAGCAGTACTTC; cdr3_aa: CTSSQEEGGFYEQYF
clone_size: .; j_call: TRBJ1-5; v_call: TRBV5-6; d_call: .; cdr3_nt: TGTGCCAGCAGCAAAAATAATCAGCCCCAGCATTTT; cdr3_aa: CASSKNNQPQHF
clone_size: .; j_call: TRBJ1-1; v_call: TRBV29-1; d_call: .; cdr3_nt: TGCAGCGTTGCTTGGGGGGCCACTGAAGCTTTCTTT; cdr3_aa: CSVAWGATEAFF
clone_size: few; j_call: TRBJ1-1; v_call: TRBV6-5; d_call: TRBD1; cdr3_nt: TGTGCCAGCAGTTACTCCGGGACAGTCCCTGAAGCTTTCTTT; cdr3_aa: CASSYSGTVPEAFF
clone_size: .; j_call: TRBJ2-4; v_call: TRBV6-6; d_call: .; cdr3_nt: TGTGCCAGCAGTTGGCGCCAGGGGATAGCCAAAAACATTCAGTACTTC; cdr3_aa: CASSWRQGIAKNIQYF
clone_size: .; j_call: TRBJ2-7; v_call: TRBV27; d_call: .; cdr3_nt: TGTGCCAGCAGCCCATCCCCGACGGCCTACGAGCAGTACTTC; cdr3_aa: CASSPSPTAYEQYF
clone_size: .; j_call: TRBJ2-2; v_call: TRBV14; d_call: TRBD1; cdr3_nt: TGTGCCAGCAGCCAACCCCCGGACAGGGAATCCGGGGAGCTGTTTTTT; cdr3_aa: CASSQPPDRESGELFF
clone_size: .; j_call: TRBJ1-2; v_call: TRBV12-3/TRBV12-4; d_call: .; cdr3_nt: TGTGCCAGCAGTCCCAACGAATGGGGGTACCTCTATGGCTACACCTTC; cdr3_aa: CASSPNEWGYLYGYTF
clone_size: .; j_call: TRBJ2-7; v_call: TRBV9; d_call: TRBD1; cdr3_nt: TGTGCCAGCAGCCCCCCCGGCGAAGGGGGCACATGGGAGCAGTACTTC; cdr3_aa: CASSPPGEGGTWEQYF
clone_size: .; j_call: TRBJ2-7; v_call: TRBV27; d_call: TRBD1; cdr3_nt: TGTGCCAGCAGTTCTATCGAGGAACAGGGGCCCTACGAGCAGTACTTC; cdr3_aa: CASSSIEEQGPYEQYF
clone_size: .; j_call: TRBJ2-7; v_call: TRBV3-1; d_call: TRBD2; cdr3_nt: TGTGCCAGCAGCCCGGGACTAGCGGGGATCGGCGAGCAGTACTTC; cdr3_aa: CASSPGLAGIGEQYF
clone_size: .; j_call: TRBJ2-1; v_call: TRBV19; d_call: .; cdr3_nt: TGTGCCAGTAGTATGCGGGCCGATTCCTACAATGAGCAGTTCTTC; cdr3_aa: CASSMRADSYNEQFF
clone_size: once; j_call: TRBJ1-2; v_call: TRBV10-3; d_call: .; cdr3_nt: TGTGCCATCAGTGAGTCGGGCCAAAACTATGGCTACACCTTC; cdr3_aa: CAISESGQNYGYTF
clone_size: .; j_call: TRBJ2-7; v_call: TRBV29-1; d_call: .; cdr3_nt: TGCAGCGCTGAGACAGGTGCCTACGAGCAGTACTTC; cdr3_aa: CSAETGAYEQYF
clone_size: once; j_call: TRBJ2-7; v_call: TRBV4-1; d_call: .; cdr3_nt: TGCGCCAGCAGCCAAGCCCCCACAGGGCTAAGCGACGAGCAGTACTTC; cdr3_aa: CASSQAPTGLSDEQYF
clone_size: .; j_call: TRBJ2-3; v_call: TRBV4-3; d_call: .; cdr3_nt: TGCGCCAGCAGCCAATACGCAGGGGGGACTAGCACAGATACGCAGTATTTT; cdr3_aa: CASSQYAGGTSTDTQYF
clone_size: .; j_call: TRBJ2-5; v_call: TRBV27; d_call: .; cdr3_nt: TGTGCCAGCAGTTTCTCCCCTAGAGTGGGGGAGACCCAGTACTTC; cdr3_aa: CASSFSPRVGETQYF
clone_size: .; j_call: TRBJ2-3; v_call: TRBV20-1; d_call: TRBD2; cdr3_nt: TGCAGTGCTAGAAGGCCGGCGGGAGAGAGGCTGGCAGATACGCAGTATTTT; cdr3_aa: CSARRPAGERLADTQYF
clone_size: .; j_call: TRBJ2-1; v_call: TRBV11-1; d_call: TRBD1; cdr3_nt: TGTGCCAGCAGCTTGGGGACAGGGTGGAATGAGCAGTTCTTC; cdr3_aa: CASSLGTGWNEQFF
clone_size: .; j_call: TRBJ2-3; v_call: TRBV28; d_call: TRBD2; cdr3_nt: TGTGCCAGCAGTGTAGCGGGGGGAGTCGCTCCGACAGATACGCAGTATTTT; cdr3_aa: CASSVAGGVAPTDTQYF
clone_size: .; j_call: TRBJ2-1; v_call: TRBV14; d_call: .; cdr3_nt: TGTGCCAGCAGCCAAGAAGACGTAGGGCCCTACAATGAGCAGTTCTTC; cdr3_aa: CASSQEDVGPYNEQFF
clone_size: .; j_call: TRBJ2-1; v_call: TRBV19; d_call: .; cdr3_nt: TGTGCCAGTAGTATCGGGTCTAGAGGCTACAATGAGCAGTTCTTC; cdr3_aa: CASSIGSRGYNEQFF
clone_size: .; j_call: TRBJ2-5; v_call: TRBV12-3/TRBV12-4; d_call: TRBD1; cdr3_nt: TGTGCCAGCAGTTTAAGGGACAGGGAAGAGACCCAGTACTTC; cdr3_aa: CASSLRDREETQYF
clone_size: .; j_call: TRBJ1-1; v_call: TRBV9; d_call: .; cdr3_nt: TGTGCCAGCAGCGTAGCAGGGGAGACTGAAGCCTTCTTT; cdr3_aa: CASSVAGETEAFF
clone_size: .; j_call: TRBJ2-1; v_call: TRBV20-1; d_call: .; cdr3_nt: TGCAGTGCTAGAGGGGACCCCGGCGGCCACAATGAGCAGTTCTTC; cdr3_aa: CSARGDPGGHNEQFF
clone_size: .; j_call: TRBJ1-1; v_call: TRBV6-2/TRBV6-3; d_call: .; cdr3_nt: TGTGCCAGCAGTCCGGGACGGGTCCACACTGAAGCTTTCTTT; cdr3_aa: CASSPGRVHTEAFF
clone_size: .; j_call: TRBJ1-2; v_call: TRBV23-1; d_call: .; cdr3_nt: TGCGCCAGCAGTCAATCGAACCCTCGGGACTATGGCTACACCTTC; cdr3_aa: CASSQSNPRDYGYTF
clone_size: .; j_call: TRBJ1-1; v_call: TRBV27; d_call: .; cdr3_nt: TGTGCCAGCAGTCTCGGAGGTAACACTGAAGCTTTCTTT; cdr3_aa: CASSLGGNTEAFF
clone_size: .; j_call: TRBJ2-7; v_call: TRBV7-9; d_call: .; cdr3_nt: TGTGCCAGCAGCTCCGCCGGGAGCTACGAGCAGTACTTC; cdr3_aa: CASSSAGSYEQYF
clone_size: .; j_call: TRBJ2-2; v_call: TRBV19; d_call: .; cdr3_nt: TGTGCCAGTAGTATGATAGGGGGGACCGGGGAGCTGTTTTTT; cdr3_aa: CASSMIGGTGELFF
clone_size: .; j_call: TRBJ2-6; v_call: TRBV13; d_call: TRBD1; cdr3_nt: TGTGCCAGCAGCCGGGACAGGGAAGGGGCCAACGTCCTGACTTTC; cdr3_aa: CASSRDREGANVLTF
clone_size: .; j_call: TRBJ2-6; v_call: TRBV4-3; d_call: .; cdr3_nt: TGCGCCAGCAGCCAAGAGGGGGAAATCTCTGGGGCCAACGTCCTGACTTTC; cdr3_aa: CASSQEGEISGANVLTF
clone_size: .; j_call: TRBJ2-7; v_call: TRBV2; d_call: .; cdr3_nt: TGTGCCAGCAGTGAGGGGTATGGACAGACCTACGAGCAGTACTTC; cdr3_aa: CASSEGYGQTYEQYF
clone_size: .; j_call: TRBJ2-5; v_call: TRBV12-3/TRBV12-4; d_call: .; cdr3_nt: TGTGCCAGCCTAACTCCCGGGGAGACCCAGTACTTC; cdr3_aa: CASLTPGETQYF
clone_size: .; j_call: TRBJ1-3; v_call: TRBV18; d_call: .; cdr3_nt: TGTGCCAGCTCACCACCGGCAGGAGCCTCTGGAAACACCATATATTTT; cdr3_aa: CASSPPAGASGNTIYF
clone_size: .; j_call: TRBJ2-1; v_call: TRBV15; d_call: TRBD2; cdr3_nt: TGTGCCACCACTCCGAGCGGGGTCCTAAGGAATGAGCAGTTCTTC; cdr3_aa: CATTPSGVLRNEQFF
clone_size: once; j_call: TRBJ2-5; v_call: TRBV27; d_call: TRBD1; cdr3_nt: TGTGCCAGCGCCGACAGGGGGCCACAAGAGACCCAGTACTTC; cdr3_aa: CASADRGPQETQYF
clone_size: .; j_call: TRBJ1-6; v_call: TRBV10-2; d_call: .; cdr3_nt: TGCGCCAGCATGGAGGCGAATTCACCCCTCCACTTT; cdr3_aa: CASMEANSPLHF
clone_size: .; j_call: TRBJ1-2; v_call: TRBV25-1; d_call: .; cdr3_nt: TGTGCCAGCAGTGCCGACAGCTATGGCTACACCTTC; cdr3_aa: CASSADSYGYTF
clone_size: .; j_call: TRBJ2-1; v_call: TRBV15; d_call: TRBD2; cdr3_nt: TGTGCCTCCGGGTCTAGCGGTCGAAATGAGCAGTTCTTC; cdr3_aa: CASGSSGRNEQFF
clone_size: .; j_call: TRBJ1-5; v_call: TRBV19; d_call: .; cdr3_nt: TGTGCCAGTAGTCTCGAGGTATATAGCAATCAGCCCCAGCATTTT; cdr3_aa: CASSLEVYSNQPQHF
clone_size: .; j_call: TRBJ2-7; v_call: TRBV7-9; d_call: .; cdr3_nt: TGTGCCAGCAGCTTAGCAGAGGGCTACGAGCAGTACTTC; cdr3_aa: CASSLAEGYEQYF
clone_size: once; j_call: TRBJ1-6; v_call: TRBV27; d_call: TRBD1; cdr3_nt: TGTGCCAGCAGTTCTCCCGGGACAGGGTATCCACCCCTCCACTTT; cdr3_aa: CASSSPGTGYPPLHF